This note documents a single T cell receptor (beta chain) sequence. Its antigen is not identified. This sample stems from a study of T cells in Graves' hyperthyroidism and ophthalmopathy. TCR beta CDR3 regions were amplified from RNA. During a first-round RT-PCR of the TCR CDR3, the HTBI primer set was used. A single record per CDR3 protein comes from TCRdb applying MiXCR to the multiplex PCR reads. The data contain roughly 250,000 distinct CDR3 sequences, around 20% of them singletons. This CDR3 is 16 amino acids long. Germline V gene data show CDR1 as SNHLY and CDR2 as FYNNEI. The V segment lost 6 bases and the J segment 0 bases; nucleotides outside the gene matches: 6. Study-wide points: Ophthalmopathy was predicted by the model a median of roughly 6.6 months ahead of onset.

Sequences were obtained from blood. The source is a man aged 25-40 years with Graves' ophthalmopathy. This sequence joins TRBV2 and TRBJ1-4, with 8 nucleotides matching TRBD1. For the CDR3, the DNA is TGTGCCAGCAGCGTTAACAGGGGGACAACTAATGAAAAACTGTTTTTT. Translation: CASSVNRGTTNEKLFF.